The sequence of this TCR beta chain was determined in a study of shared clonotypes between healthy human individuals (TCRdb year 2020). Some background on the complete study: The cohort included a few men and a couple of women between 18 and 49 years of age. The study deeply sequenced blood TCR repertoires of about 5 healthy adults to estimate repertoire size and the extent of clonotype sharing between individuals. Each donor's leukapheresis produced roughly between about 0.8 and 10 billion PBMCs. Per donor, three plates each were used for CD4 naive and CD4 memory, two for CD8 naive, and one for CD8 memory. To increase sequencing depth and limit assay-specific biases, TCR repertoire library preparation and sequencing were carried out by different laboratories using diverse techniques. Study-level results and caveats: Pairwise subsampling indicated that sequencing depth was expected to affect the degree of clonotype sharing among donors. Sampling was limited to blood, and TCR repertoires in tissue likely differ from TCR repertoires in blood. Clonotypes shared by all four sorted-subset donors showed higher generation probabilities than non-shared clonotypes. Rarefaction of sorted-subset datasets indicated incomplete sequencing despite the large sequencing depth. The genetic and exposure-history diversity represented was limited by the small number of donors. Naive subsets generally had larger estimated clonotype richness than memory subsets. Across four donors, about 5.2% of naive CD4, approximately 4% of naive CD8, 2% to 2.5% of memory CD4, and 0.4% of memory CD8 clonotypes were shared.

The germline V gene provides CDR1 MNHNS and CDR2 SASEGT. The V and J ends are trimmed by 6 bases and 0 bases, leaving 9 bases between them. The CDR3 covers 15 residues, taking in both the cysteine and the phenylalanine. Of the read, only the CDR3 DNA is kept; its 45 bases are in frame from base 1. To note about this clone: Its antigen is unknown. No per-base quality is available; no much larger clone lies one base away.

Using the deep immunoSEQ assay, multiplex PCR amplified TCR CDR3 regions from genomic DNA. For each cell subset, the extracted genomic DNA was distributed evenly across all wells of several immunoSEQ 96-well plates, and each plate served as one replicate. For sorted subsets, approximately 210 ng of genomic DNA, equivalent to some 33,000 T cell genomes, went into each replicate PCR. The purified libraries were quantified using a Qubit 3.0 fluorometer, sized with a Bioanalyzer 2100, and then quantified again using the KAPA Library Quantification kit. Every immunoSEQ 96-well plate was sequenced on a dedicated single-read 150-cycle Illumina NextSeq 550 flow cell. For the original study's pipeline: Because the immunoSEQ output included only junctional sequences and no quality scores, the filtering could not be the same as the filtering used for full-length reads. Sequences were annotated with PyIR, a Python wrapper for IgBLAST v1.9, using IMGT germline references to assign V/J genes and CDR3. Any read was removed if the V/J assignment was weak (E-value above 1e-6), the CDR3 was missing, or the read contained stop codons, out-of-frame junctions, or ambiguous translated residues. V3J clonotypes were defined by identical inferred V gene, J gene, and CDR3 amino acid sequence. Percentage overlap between repertoires was computed as shared unique clonotypes divided by the size of the smaller repertoire. RTK rarefaction, the Chao1 estimator, and Recon v2.1 estimates of unobserved clonotypes were used to assess repertoire richness. For all TCRbeta clonotypes obtained by the gDNA method from a handful of donors, generation probabilities were computed with OLGA. TCRdb re-hosts the immuneACCESS table, in-frame sequences only. Its copies lack some clones; in the studies checked, an unresolved V gene accounts for under half of them, and the cause for the rest is not known. V and J calls and clone size follow that table, whereas D and trimming were derived from the DNA. The sample table holds around 1.9 million clones, of which 80% to 95% were seen once. Over 1.5% of the sample is held by the ten biggest clonotypes.

CD8 naive samples were CD45RO-negative cells positively selected for CCR7, giving a CD45RA+CCR7+ population that excluded TemRA cells. Donors were healthy HIV-negative adults with no recently reported acute infections or vaccinations. All donors were Caucasian adults living in Nashville, Tennessee, USA. Blood was collected by leukapheresis, and PBMCs were isolated by Ficoll-Histopaque density gradient centrifugation and then cryopreserved in liquid nitrogen vapor phase. Analytical flow cytometry was used to check the purity and quantity of every magnetically sorted T cell population. Genomic DNA was isolated from every sorted fraction and measured by UV absorbance on a Nanodrop 2000c.

The sequenced sample was naive CD8+ T cells from PBMCs. Per the publication, the cell subset or site label means: CD45RA+CCR7+. The sequence came from a man between 18 and 35 years old in good health. Some clones in this sample may be carry-over from other donors' samples. The chain is encoded by TRBV6-1 joined to TRBJ2-6, with the identity of the D gene unclear. The encoded CDR3 is CASSGRDSGANVLTF. DNA sequence: TGTGCCAGCAGCGGAAGGGACTCTGGGGCCAACGTCCTGACTTTC.